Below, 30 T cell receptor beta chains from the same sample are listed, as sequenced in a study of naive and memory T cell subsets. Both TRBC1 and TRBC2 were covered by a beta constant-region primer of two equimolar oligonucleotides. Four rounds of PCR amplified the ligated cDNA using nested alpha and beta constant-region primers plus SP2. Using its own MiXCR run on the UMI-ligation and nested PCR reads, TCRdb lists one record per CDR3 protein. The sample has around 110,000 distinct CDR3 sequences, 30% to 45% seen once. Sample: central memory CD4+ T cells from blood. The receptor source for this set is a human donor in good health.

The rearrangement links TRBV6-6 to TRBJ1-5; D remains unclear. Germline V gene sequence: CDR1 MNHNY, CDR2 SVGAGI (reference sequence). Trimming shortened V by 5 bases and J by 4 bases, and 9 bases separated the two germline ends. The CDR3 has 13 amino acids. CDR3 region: CASSALINQPQHF. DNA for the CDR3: TGTGCCAGCAGTGCACTAATTAATCAGCCCCAGCATTTT.

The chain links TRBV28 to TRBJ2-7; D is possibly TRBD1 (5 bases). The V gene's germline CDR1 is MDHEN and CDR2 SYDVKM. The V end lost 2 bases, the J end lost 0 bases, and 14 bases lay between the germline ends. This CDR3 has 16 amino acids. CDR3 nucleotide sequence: TGTGCCAGCAGTTTAGCAGGACATGCGAGCTCCTACGAGCAGTACTTC. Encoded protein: CASSLAGHASSYEQYF.

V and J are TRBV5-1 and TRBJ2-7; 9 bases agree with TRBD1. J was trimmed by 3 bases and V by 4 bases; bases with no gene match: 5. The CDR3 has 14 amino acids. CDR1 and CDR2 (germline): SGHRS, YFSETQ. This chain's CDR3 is CASSRGTGNYEQYF. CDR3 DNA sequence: TGCGCCAGCAGCCGAGGGACAGGGAACTACGAGCAGTACTTC.

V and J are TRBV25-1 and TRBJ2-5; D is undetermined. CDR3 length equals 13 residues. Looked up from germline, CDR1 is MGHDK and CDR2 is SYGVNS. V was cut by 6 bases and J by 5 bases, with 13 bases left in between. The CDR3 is CASSAPSTETQYF. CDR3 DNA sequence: TGTGCCAGCAGCGCTCCCAGCACGGAGACCCAGTACTTC.

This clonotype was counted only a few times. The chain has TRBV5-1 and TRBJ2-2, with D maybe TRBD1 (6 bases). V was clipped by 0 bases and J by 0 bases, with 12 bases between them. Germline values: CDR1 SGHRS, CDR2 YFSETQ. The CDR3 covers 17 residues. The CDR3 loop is CASSLVGAPPNTGELFF. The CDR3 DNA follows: TGCGCCAGCAGCTTGGTGGGGGCGCCCCCGAACACCGGGGAGCTGTTTTTT.

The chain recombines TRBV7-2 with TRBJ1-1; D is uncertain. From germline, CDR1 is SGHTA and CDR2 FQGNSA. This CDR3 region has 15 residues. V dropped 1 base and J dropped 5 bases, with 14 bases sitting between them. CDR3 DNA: TGTGCCAGCAGCTTAGGAGCCCGCGGGCAAACTGAAGCTTTCTTT. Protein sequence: CASSLGARGQTEAFF.

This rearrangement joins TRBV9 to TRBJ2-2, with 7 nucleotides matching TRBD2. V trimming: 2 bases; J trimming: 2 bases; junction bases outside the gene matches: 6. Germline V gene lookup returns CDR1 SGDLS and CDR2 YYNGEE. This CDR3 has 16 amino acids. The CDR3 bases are TGTGCCAGCAGCGTTCTCTCTAGCGGAAACACCGGGGAGCTGTTTTTT. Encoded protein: CASSVLSSGNTGELFF.

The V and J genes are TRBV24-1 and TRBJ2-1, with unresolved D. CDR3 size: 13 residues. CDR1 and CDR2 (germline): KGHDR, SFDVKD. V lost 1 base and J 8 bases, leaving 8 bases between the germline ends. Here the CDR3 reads CATSDFYGYEQFF. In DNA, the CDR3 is TGTGCCACCAGTGATTTTTACGGGTATGAGCAGTTCTTC.

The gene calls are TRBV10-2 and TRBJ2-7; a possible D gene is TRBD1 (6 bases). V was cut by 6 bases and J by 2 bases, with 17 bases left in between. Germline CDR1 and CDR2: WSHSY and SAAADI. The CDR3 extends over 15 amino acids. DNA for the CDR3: TGCGCCAGCAGAGGGTCCCAGGGGTGGACCTACGAGCAGTACTTC. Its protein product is CASRGSQGWTYEQYF.

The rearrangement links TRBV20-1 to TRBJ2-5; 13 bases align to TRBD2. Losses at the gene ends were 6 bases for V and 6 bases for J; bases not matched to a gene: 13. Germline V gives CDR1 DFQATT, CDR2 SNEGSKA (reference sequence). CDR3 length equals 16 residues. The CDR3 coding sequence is TGCAGTGCCGATGGAAGGACTAGCGGGAGTCTAAAGACCCAGTACTTC. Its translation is CSADGRTSGSLKTQYF.

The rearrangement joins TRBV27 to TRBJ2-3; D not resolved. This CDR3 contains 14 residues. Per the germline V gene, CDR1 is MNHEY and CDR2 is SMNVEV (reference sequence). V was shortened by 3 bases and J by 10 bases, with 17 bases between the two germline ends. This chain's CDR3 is CASSFNSLTTAQYF. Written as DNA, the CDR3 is TGTGCCAGCAGTTTTAATAGTCTGACAACGGCGCAGTATTTT.

Here the CDR3 reads CASSGFNQPQHF. The CDR3 DNA is TGTGCCAGCAGTGGATTCAATCAGCCCCAGCATTTT. The gene calls are TRBV6-1 and TRBJ1-5; D call uncertain. Deletions cut 4 bases from V and 3 bases from J, with 4 bases between. The CDR3 is 12 amino acids. Germline loops: CDR1 MNHNS, CDR2 SASEGT.

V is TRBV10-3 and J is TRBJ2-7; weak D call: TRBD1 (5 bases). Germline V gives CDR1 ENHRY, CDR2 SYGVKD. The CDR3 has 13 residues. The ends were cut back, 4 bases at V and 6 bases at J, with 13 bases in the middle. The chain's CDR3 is CAISGAGQGEQYF. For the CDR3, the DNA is TGTGCCATCAGTGGGGCAGGGCAAGGCGAGCAGTACTTC.

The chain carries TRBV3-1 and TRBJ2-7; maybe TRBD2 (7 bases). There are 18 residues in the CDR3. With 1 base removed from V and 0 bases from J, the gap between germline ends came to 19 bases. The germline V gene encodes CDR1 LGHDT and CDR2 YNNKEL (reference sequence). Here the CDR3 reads CASSQAPGGRGSSYEQYF. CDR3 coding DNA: TGTGCCAGCAGCCAAGCCCCCGGGGGGCGGGGGAGCTCCTACGAGCAGTACTTC.

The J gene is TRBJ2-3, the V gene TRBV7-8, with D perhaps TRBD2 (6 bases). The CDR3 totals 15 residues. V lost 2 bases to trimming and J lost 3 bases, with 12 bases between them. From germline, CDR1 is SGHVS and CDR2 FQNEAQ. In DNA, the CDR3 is TGTGCCAGCAGCTTAAGCCGGGAGCCAACAGATACGCAGTATTTT. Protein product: CASSLSREPTDTQYF.

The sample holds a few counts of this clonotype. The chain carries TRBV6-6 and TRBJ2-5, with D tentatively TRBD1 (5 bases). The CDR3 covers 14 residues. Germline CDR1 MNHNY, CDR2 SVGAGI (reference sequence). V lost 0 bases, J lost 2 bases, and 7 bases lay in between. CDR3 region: CASSYSKGQETQYF. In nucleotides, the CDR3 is TGTGCCAGCAGTTACTCAAAGGGGCAAGAGACCCAGTACTTC.

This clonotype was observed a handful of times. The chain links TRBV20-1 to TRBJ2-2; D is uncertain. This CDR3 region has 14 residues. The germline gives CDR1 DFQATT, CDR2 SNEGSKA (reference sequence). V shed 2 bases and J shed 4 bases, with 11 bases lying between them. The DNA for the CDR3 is TGCAGTGCTAGACCCGACGGTTTCACCGGGGAGCTGTTTTTT. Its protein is CSARPDGFTGELFF.

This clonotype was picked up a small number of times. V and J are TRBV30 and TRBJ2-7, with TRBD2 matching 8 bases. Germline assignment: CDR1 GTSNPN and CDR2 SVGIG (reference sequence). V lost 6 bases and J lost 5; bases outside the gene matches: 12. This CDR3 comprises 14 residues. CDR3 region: CACSPGGVRNEQYF. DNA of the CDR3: TGTGCCTGTTCCCCGGGGGGGGTCAGGAACGAGCAGTACTTC.

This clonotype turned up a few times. Here the CDR3 reads CASRPGRPNEKLFF. The CDR3 region has the DNA TGTGCCAGCAGACCGGGACGACCTAATGAAAAACTGTTTTTT. The V gene is TRBV6-5, the J gene TRBJ1-4; the D gene is possibly TRBD1 (5 bases). The CDR3 sequence is 14 residues long. V was trimmed by 6 bases and J by 3 bases, leaving 11 bases between them. Germline V gives CDR1 MNHEY, CDR2 SVGAGI.

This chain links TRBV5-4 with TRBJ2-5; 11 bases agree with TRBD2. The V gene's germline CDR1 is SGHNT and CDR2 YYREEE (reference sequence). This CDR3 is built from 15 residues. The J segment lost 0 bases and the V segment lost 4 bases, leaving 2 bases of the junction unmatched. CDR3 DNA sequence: TGTGCCAGCAGCAGGACTAGCGGGTACCAAGAGACCCAGTACTTC. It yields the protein CASSRTSGYQETQYF.

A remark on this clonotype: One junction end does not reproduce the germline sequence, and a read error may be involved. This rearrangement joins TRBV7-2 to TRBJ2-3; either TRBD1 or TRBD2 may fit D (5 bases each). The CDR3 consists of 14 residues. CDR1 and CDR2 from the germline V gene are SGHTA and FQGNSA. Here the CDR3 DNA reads TGTGCCAGCAGGAGGGGCCATAGCACAGATGCGCAGTATTTT. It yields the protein CASRRGHSTDAQYF.

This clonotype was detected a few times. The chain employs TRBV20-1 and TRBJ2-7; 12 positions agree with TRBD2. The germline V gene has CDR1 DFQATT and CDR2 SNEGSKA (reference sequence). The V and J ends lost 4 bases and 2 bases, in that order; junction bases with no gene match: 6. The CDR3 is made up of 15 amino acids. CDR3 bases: TGCAGTGCTAAAAAGACTAGCGGGAGTCCCTACGAGCAGTACTTC. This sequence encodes CSAKKTSGSPYEQYF.

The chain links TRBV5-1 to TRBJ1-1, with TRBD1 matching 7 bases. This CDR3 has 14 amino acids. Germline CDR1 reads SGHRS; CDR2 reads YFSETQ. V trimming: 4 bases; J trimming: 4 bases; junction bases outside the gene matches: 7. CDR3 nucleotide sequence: TGCGCCAGCAGCCCCGGACAGGCGGGCACTGAAGCTTTCTTT. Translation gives CASSPGQAGTEAFF.

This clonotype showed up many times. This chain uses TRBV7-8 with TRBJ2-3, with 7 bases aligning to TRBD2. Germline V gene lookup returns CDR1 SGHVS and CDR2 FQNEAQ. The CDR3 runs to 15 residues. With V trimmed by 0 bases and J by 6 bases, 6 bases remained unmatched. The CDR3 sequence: CASSLAGGPVDTQYF. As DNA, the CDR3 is TGTGCCAGCAGCTTAGCGGGAGGGCCGGTGGATACGCAGTATTTT. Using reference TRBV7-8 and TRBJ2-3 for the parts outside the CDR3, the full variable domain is GAGVSQSPRYKVAKRGQDVALRCDPISGHVSLFWYQQALGQGPEFLTYFQNEAQLDKSGLPSDRFFAERPEGSVSTLKIQRTQQEDSAVYLCASSLAGGPVDTQYFGPGTRLTVL.

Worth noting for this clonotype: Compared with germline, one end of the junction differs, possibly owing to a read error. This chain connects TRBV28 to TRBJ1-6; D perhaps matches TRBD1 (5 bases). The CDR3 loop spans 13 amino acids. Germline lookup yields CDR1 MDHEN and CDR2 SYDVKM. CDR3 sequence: CASCLGHNSPLHF. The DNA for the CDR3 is TGTGCCAGCTGTTTGGGGCATAATTCACCCCTCCACTTT.

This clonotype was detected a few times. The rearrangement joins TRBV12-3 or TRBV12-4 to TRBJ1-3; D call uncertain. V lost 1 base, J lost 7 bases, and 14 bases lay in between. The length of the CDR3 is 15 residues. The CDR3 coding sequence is TGTGCCAGCAGTTTAGTTGGGCTTCTTTCCAACACCATATATTTT. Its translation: CASSLVGLLSNTIYF.

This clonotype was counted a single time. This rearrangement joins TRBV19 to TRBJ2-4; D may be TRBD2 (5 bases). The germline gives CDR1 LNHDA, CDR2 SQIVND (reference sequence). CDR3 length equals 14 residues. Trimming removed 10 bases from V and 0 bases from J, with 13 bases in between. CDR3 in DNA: TGTGCCACCCTGGGCGGGCTAGCCAAAAACATTCAGTACTTC. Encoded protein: CATLGGLAKNIQYF.

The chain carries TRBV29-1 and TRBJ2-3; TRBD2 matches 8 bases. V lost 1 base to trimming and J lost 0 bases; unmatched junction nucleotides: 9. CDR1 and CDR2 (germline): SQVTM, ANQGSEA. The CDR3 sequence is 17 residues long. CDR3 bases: TGCAGCGTTGAAGGGCCTAGCGGGCGCTCTAGCACAGATACGCAGTATTTT. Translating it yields CSVEGPSGRSSTDTQYF.

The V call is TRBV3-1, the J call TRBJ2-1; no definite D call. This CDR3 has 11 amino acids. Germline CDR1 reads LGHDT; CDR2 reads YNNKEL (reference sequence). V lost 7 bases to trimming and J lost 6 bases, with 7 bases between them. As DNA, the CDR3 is TGTGCCAGCACCCGTTTCAATGAGCAGTTCTTC. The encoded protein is CASTRFNEQFF.

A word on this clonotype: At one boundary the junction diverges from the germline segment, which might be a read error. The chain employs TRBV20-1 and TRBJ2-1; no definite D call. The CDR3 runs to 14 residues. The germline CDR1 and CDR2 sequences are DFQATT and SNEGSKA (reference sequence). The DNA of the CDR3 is TGCAGTGCTAGAGGGGCCAACTCCTACAATGAGCAATTCTTC. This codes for CSARGANSYNEQFF.